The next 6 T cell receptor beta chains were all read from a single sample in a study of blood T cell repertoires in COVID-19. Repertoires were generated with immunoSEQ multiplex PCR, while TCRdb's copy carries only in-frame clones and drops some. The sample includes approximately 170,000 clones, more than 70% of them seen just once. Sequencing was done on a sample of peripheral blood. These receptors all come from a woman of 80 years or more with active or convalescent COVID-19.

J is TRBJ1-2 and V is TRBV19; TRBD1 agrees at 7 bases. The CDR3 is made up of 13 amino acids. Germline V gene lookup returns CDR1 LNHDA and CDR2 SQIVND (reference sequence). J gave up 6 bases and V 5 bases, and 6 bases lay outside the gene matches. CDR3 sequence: CASSATGSHGYTF. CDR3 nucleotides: TGTGCCAGTAGTGCGACAGGGAGCCATGGCTACACCTTC.

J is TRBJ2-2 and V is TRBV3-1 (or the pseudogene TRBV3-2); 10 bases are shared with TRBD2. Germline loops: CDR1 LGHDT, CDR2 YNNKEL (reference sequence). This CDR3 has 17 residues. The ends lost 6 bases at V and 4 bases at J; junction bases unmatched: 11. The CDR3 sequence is CASSRDRTSGLTGELFF. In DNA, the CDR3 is TGTGCCAGCAGTCGTGATAGGACTAGCGGTCTCACCGGGGAGCTGTTTTTT.

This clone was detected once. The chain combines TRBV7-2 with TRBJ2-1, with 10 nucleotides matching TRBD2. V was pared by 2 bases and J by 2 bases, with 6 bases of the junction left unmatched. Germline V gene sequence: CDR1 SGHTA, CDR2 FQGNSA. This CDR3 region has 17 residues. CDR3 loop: CASSLLAGDRAYNEQFF. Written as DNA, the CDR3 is TGTGCCAGCAGCTTACTAGCGGGAGATCGGGCCTACAATGAGCAGTTCTTC.

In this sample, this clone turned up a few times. This chain's CDR3 is CASSLVSQNTEAFF. DNA of the CDR3: TGCGCCAGCAGCTTGGTGTCCCAGAACACTGAAGCTTTCTTT. The chain couples TRBV5-1 to TRBJ1-1; D ambiguous. V was shortened by 0 bases and J by 1 base, with 7 bases between the two germline ends. CDR1 and CDR2 (germline): SGHRS, YFSETQ. This CDR3 has 14 residues. Variable domain in full (rest from reference TRBV5-1 and TRBJ1-1): KAGVTQTPRYLIKTRGQQVTLSCSPISGHRSVSWYQQTPGQGLQFLFEYFSETQRNKGNFPGRFSGRQFSNSRSEMNVSTLELGDSALYLCASSLVSQNTEAFFGQGTRLTVV.

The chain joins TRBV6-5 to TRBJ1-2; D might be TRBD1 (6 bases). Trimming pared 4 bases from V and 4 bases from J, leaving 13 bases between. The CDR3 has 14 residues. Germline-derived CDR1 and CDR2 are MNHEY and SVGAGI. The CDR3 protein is CASSFQGGTYGYTF. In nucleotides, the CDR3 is TGTGCCAGCAGTTTTCAAGGGGGAACCTATGGCTACACCTTC.

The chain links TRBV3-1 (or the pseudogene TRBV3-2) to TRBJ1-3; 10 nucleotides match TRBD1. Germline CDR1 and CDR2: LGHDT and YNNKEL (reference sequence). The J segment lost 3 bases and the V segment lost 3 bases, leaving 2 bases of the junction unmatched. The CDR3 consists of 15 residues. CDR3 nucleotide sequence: TGTGCCAGCAGCCAGACAGGGGGCTTTGGAAACACCATATATTTT. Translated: CASSQTGGFGNTIYF.